The 4 T cell receptor beta chains given below trace back to one sample, sequenced in a study of blood T cell repertoires in COVID-19. TCRdb keeps only in-frame clones here, not all; method: immunoSEQ multiplex PCR. Of around 94,000 clones listed, around 82% are singletons. Source material: peripheral blood. These receptors came from a man aged 55 to 69 with acute or convalescent COVID-19.

The chain recombines TRBV18 with TRBJ2-3; D might be TRBD2 (7 bases). The germline V gene encodes CDR1 KGHSH and CDR2 LQKENI. CDR3 size: 13 residues. Trimming stripped 1 base from V and 9 bases from J, with 11 bases between. In DNA form, the CDR3 reads TGTGCCAGCTCACCACGGGGGGGGCCGACGCAGTATTTT. Translation: CASSPRGGPTQYF.

This sequence joins TRBV28 and TRBJ2-3, with D possibly TRBD1 on 6 matching bases. CDR1 and CDR2 (germline): MDHEN, SYDVKM. The V gene lost 5 bases and the J gene lost 4 bases, with 13 bases spanning the gap. The CDR3 runs to 14 residues. The CDR3 nucleotides read TGTGCCAGCAGTACAGGGACGGGCCCAGATACGCAGTATTTT. It specifies CASSTGTGPDTQYF.

The chain carries TRBV28 and TRBJ2-2; D gene uncertain. CDR3 size: 16 residues. V was trimmed by 5 bases and J by 1 base, leaving 14 bases between them. Germline V lookup: CDR1 MDHEN, CDR2 SYDVKM. DNA of the CDR3: TGTGCCAGCAGTCCGCTAACCAATTTGAACACCGGGGAGCTGTTTTTT. It encodes CASSPLTNLNTGELFF.

V usage is TRBV29-1 and J usage is TRBJ2-5; 8 bases map to TRBD1. This CDR3 contains 14 residues. The junction had 7 bases not matched to a gene; V was cut back by 7 bases and J by 0 bases. Looked up from germline, CDR1 is SQVTM and CDR2 is ANQGSEA. This CDR3 is CSADRDEYQETQYF. The CDR3 nucleotides are TGCAGCGCGGACAGGGACGAGTACCAAGAGACCCAGTACTTC.